What follows are 8 T cell receptor beta chains derived from one specimen sequenced in a study of T cell repertoires in cytomegalovirus infection (dated by TCRdb to the late 2010s). Their recognized antigens are unknown. Sequencer: Illumina HiSeq 1500. The public reads were reanalyzed by TCRdb: fastp trimming at Q25, MiXCR alignment, in-frame beta chains only. Rows are unified per CDR3 protein, each entry keeping the most common DNA and genes. Here the sample has 600,000 to 700,000 distinct CDR3 sequences; about 30% occur a single time. About 20% of the sample goes to the ten largest clones. According to the study, the label for this sample's treatment or condition signals: in vitro stimulation with specific CMV peptide epitopes to enrich CMV-specific T cells. The source material was cultured PBMCs, sampled from culture after CMV antigen stimulation. The receptor set was obtained from a human donor in good health (CMV status not recorded). Some clones in this sample may be carry-over from other donors' samples.

The rearrangement links TRBV20-1 to TRBJ1-5; D is perhaps TRBD1 (5 bases). V gave up 2 bases and J gave up 2 bases, with 13 bases separating them. The CDR3 totals 15 residues. CDR1 and CDR2 (germline): DFQATT, SNEGSKA (reference sequence). This CDR3 is CSARLLMGGNQPQHF. The CDR3 coding sequence is TGCAGTGCTAGACTCCTGATGGGGGGCAATCAGCCCCAGCATTTT.

The chain carries TRBV20-1 and TRBJ2-5, with a tentative D call TRBD1 (6 bases). Between the trimmed V and J ends, which lost 7 bases and 5 bases, there was a span of 11 bases. The CDR3 contains 11 residues. Per the germline V gene, CDR1 is DFQATT and CDR2 is SNEGSKA (reference sequence). The CDR3 DNA follows: TGCAGTGGGACAGCGGAGGAGACCCAGTACTTC. Protein: CSGTAEETQYF.

The count of this clonotype is one. DNA for the CDR3: TGTGCCAGTAATCGATTGGGGGGCGGCATTGGCGGCAGCTCCTACAATGAGCAGTTCTTC. As protein: CASNRLGGGIGGSSYNEQFF. The rearrangement links TRBV19 to TRBJ2-1; D possibly matches TRBD1 or TRBD2 (6 bases each). V lost 7 bases and J 0 bases, leaving 28 bases between the germline ends. Germline values: CDR1 LNHDA, CDR2 SQIVND (reference sequence). The CDR3 is 20 residues long.

This clonotype occurred a few times. J is TRBJ1-5 and V is TRBV24-1, with D maybe TRBD1 (6 bases). Trimming cost V 4 bases and J 7 bases, with 13 bases left between them. CDR1 and CDR2 (germline): KGHDR, SFDVKD. This CDR3 contains 14 residues. This CDR3 is CATSDDRLNQPQHF. CDR3 in DNA: TGTGCCACCAGTGACGACAGGCTCAACCAGCCCCAGCATTTT.

The sample holds a few counts of this clonotype. This chain connects TRBV5-1 to TRBJ2-1, with 8 bases aligning to TRBD2. Germline V gene lookup returns CDR1 SGHRS and CDR2 YFSETQ. V was pared by 3 bases and J by 6 bases, with 8 bases of the junction left unmatched. This CDR3 has 15 amino acids. The CDR3 region has the DNA TGCGCCAGCAGCTGGAGCGGGGGACCCCGCAATGAGCAGTTCTTC. It codes for CASSWSGGPRNEQFF.

The J gene is TRBJ2-2, the V gene TRBV28; 10 positions agree with TRBD2. The germline V gene has CDR1 MDHEN and CDR2 SYDVKM. After removal of 3 bases from V and 5 bases from J, the junction contained 6 bases not matched to a gene. The CDR3 has 16 residues. As DNA, the CDR3 is TGTGCCAGCAGTTTTTTGCTAGCGGGGGATACCGGGGAGCTGTTTTTT. Translating gives CASSFLLAGDTGELFF.

Only a few counts were recorded for this clonotype. The rearrangement joins TRBV7-2 to TRBJ2-5; 9 bases map to TRBD2. CDR1 is SGHTA, CDR2 FQGNSA, per germline. This CDR3 is 16 amino acids long. Trimming cost V 4 bases and J 5 bases; bases outside gene matches: 11. CDR3 loop: CASSYQRGAPPETQYF. The CDR3, as DNA: TGTGCCAGCAGCTACCAGCGGGGGGCCCCTCCGGAGACCCAGTACTTC.

J is TRBJ2-3 and V is TRBV4-1, with D hard to call. The CDR3 has 16 amino acids. CDR1 and CDR2 (germline): MGHRA, YSYEKL. With 5 bases removed from V and 5 bases from J, the gap between germline ends came to 20 bases. CDR3 protein: CASSTRTGRPQDTQYF. The CDR3 DNA reads as TGCGCCAGCAGCACCCGGACGGGTAGACCACAAGATACGCAGTATTTT.